Listed here are 4 T cell receptor beta chains from one sample, sequenced in a study of post-analysis software for immune sequencing data. These receptors' targets are unknown. The study's findings and limits: Patients showed TRBV5-6, TRBV5-1 and TRBV20-1 among a few TRBV segments more frequent than in controls.

TCR beta libraries were prepared from cDNA with unique molecular identifiers. TCRdb re-derived calls from the PCR reads in MiXCR, one entry per CDR3 protein. The sample consists of fewer than 850,000 distinct CDR3 sequences, 25% to 30% of them appearing once. Sequencing used blood. The origin of the receptors is a girl aged 5-17 years with multiple sclerosis.

This clonotype was counted a few times. This CDR3 is CASSPRSSGNTRTQYF. The DNA for the CDR3 is TGTGCCAGCAGTCCTCGGTCTAGCGGGAACACAAGGACCCAGTACTTC. V gene TRBV27 combines with J gene TRBJ2-5; 9 nucleotides line up with TRBD2. Losses at the gene ends were 5 bases for V and 7 bases for J; bases not matched to a gene: 14. The CDR3 extends over 16 amino acids. CDR1 and CDR2 (germline): MNHEY, SMNVEV (reference sequence).

The chain joins TRBV3-1 to TRBJ1-2; D is perhaps TRBD1 (6 bases). This CDR3 contains 15 residues. V gave up 1 base and J gave up 9 bases, with 18 bases separating them. Germline V gene sequence: CDR1 LGHDT, CDR2 YNNKEL (reference sequence). The CDR3 sequence is CASSQVEGEGVSYTF. CDR3 DNA sequence: TGTGCCAGCAGCCAAGTAGAGGGGGAAGGTGTGAGCTACACCTTC.

This clonotype has at least ten counts. The V and J genes are TRBV20-1 and TRBJ2-7; possibly TRBD1 for D (6 bases). The CDR3 spans 14 residues. Trimming cost V 6 bases and J 2 bases, with 17 bases left between them. Germline-derived CDR1 and CDR2 are DFQATT and SNEGSKA (reference sequence). The CDR3 DNA is TGCAGTGCCCCCGGTCGGACAGAGACCTACGAGCAGTACTTC. Encoded protein: CSAPGRTETYEQYF.

This clonotype was picked up a small number of times. The V and J genes are TRBV29-1 and TRBJ2-5, with TRBD2 identical over 7 bases. The CDR3 extends over 12 amino acids. The germline gives CDR1 SQVTM, CDR2 ANQGSEA. Trimming took 3 bases from V and 11 from J; bases not matched to a gene: 9. In nucleotides, the CDR3 is TGCAGCGTTGATGGCGGGGACTACGGGCAGTACTTC. As protein: CSVDGGDYGQYF.